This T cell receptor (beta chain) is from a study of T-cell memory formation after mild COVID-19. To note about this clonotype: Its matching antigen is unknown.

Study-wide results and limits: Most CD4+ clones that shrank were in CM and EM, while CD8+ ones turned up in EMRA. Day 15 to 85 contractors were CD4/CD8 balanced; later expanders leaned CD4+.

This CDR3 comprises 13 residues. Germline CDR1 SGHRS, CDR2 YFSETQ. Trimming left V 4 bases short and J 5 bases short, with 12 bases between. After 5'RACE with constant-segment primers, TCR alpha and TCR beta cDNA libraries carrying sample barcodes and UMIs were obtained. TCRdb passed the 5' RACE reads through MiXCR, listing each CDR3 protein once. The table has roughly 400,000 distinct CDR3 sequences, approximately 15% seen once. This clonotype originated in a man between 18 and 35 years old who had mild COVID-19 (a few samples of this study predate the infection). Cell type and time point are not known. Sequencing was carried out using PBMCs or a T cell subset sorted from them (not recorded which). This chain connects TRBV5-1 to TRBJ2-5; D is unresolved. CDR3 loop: CASSAGSRETQYF. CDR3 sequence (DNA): TGCGCCAGCAGCGCCGGATCCAGGGAGACCCAGTACTTC.